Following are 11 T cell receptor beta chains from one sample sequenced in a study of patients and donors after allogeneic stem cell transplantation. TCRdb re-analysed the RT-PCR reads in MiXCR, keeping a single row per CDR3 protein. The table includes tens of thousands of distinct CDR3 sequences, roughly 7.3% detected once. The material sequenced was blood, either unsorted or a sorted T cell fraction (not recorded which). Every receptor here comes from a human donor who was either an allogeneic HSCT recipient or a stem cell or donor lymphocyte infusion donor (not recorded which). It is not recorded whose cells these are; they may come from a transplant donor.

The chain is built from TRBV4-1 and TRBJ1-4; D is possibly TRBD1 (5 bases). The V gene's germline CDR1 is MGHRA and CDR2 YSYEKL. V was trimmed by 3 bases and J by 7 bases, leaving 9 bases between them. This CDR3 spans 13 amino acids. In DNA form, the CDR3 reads TGCGCCAGCAGCCAGGGGCAAGTTGAAAAACTGTTTTTT. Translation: CASSQGQVEKLFF.

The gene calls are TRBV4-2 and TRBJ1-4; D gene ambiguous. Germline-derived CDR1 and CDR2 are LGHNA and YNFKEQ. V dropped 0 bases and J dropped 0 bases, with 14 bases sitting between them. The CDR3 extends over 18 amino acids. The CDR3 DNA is TGTGCCAGCAGCCAAGATATAGGGAGCCCCACAACTAATGAAAAACTGTTTTTT. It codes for CASSQDIGSPTTNEKLFF.

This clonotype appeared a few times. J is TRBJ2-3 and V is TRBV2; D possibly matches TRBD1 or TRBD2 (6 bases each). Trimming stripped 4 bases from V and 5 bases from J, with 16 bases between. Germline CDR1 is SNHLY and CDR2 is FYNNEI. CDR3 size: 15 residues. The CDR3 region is CASSVLATGGDTQYF. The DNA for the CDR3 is TGTGCCAGCAGTGTTCTAGCGACAGGAGGAGATACGCAGTATTTT.

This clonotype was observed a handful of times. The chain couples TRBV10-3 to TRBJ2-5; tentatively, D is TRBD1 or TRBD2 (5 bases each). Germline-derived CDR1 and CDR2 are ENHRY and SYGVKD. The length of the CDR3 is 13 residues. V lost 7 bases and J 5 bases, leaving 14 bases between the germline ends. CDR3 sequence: CAITGRAGETQYF. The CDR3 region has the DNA TGTGCCATCACGGGACGGGCCGGGGAGACCCAGTACTTC.

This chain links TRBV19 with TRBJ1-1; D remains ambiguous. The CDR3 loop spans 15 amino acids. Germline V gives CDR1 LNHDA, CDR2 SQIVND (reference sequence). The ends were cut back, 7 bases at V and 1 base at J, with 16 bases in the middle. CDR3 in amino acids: CASIGGFGENTEAFF. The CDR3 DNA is TGTGCCAGTATAGGAGGGTTTGGGGAGAACACTGAAGCTTTCTTT.

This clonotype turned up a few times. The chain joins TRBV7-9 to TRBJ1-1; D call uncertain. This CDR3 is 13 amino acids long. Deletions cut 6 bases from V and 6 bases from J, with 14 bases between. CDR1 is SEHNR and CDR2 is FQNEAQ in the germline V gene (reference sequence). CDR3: CASRQDGSSEAFF. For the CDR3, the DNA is TGTGCCAGCAGGCAAGACGGGAGCTCTGAAGCTTTCTTT. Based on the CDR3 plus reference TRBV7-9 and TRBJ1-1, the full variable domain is DTGVSQNPRHKITKRGQNVTFRCDPISEHNRLYWYRQTLGQGPEFLTYFQNEAQLEKSRLLSDRFSAERPKGSFSTLEIQRTEQGDSAMYLCASRQDGSSEAFFGQGTRLTVV.

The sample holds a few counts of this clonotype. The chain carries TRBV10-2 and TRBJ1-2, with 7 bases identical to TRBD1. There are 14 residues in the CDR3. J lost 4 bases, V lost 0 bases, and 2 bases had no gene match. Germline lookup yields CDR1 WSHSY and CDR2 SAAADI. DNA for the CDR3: TGCGCCAGCAGTGAGTCGGGACAGACCTATGGCTACACCTTC. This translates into CASSESGQTYGYTF.

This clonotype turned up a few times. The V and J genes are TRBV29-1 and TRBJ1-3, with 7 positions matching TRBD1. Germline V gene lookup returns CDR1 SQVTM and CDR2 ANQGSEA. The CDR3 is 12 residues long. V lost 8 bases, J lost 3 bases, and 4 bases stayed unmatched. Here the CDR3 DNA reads TGCAGCACCCGGGACAGTGGAAACACCATATATTTT. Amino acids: CSTRDSGNTIYF.

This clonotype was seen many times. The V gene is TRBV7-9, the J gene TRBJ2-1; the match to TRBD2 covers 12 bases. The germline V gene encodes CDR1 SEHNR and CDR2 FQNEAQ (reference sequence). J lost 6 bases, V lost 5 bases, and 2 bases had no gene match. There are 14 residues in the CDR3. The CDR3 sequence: CASSRTSGVNEQFF. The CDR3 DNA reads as TGTGCCAGCAGCCGGACTAGCGGGGTCAATGAGCAGTTCTTC.

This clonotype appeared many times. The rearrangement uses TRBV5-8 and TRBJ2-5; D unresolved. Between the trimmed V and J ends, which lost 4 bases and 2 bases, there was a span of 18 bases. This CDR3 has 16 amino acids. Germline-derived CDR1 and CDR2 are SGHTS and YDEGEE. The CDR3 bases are TGTGCCAGCAGCCCCGGATGGTGGGGAAATCAAGAGACCCAGTACTTC. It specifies CASSPGWWGNQETQYF.

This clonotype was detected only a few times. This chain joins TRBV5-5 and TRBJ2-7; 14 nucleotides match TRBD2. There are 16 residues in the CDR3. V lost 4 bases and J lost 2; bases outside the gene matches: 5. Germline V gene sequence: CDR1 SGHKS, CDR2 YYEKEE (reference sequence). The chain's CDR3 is CASSPMTSGGAYEQYF. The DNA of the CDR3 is TGTGCCAGCAGCCCCATGACTAGCGGGGGGGCCTACGAGCAGTACTTC.